The rows below give T cell receptor beta chains drawn from one sample of a study of early T cells in non-severe SARS-CoV-2 infection. One entry per CDR3 protein results from TCRdb running MiXCR on the 5' RACE reads. The data contain about 100,000 distinct CDR3 sequences, 13% of them seen just once; the ten biggest clones take up about 2.3%. Sequenced sample: whole blood. The receptors originated from an adult who was a healthcare worker with PCR-confirmed SARS-CoV-2 infection or an uninfected control (not recorded which). Both conserved end residues are part of each CDR3. Fields, in order: V gene, J gene, CDR3 protein.

TRBV11-2	TRBJ1-2	CASSLVRQAALSGYTF
TRBV5-1	TRBJ1-1	CASSLVVGMEAFF
TRBV6-5	TRBJ1-1	CASSNYRGQIEAFF
TRBV5-1	TRBJ2-6	CASSPPDRGSWGANVLTF
TRBV24-1	TRBJ1-1	CATSGTGDTEAFF
TRBV20-1	TRBJ2-3	CSARFADTQYF
TRBV20-1	TRBJ1-2	CSATLLEANYGYTF
TRBV7-6	TRBJ1-1	CASSSEVGTEAFF
TRBV5-4	TRBJ2-1	CASSSGGGGATYNEQFF
TRBV29-1	TRBJ2-3	CSVDAGLGTDTQYF
TRBV11-2	TRBJ2-1	CASSLGGRQGLDEQFF
TRBV6-2/TRBV6-3	TRBJ2-1	CASSLELAGAPYEQFF
TRBV7-9	TRBJ2-7	CASSGNYEQYF
TRBV6-5	TRBJ2-7	CASSFGGGSSYEQYF
TRBV5-5	TRBJ2-3	CASSPMEDTQYF
TRBV2	TRBJ2-6	CASIPGLAGANVLTF
TRBV3-1	TRBJ1-1	CASSPTDMNTEAFF
TRBV29-1	TRBJ1-1	CSAEKEQGTEAFF
TRBV9	TRBJ2-7	CASSLRGFDEQYF
TRBV7-2	TRBJ2-1	CASSSPSGANEQFF
TRBV5-1	TRBJ2-1	CASSFGQGRDNEQFF
TRBV7-9	TRBJ1-1	CASSRDRARNTEAFF
TRBV24-1	TRBJ2-5	CATSEGAETQYF
TRBV6-1	TRBJ2-1	CATDESGGLNNEQFF
TRBV3-1	TRBJ2-7	CASSQNMRISYEQYF
TRBV2	TRBJ1-2	CASSETGDAFDGYTF
TRBV20-1	TRBJ1-6	CSARDIQYTWNSPLHF
TRBV12-3/TRBV12-4	TRBJ2-2	CASVSGTPTGELFF
TRBV20-1	TRBJ2-7	CSATNPGQANYEQYF
TRBV12-3/TRBV12-4	TRBJ2-3	CASSPSGTGTDTQYF
TRBV19	TRBJ1-4	CASTEANEKLFF
TRBV5-1	TRBJ1-1	CASSLQGREAFF
TRBV7-2	TRBJ2-3	CASSPDRTGGDTQYF
TRBV7-9	TRBJ2-5	CASSHRDRRQETQYF
TRBV12-3/TRBV12-4	TRBJ1-4	CASTKIGTVLHKLFF
TRBV11-3	TRBJ2-2	CASSFSGTGELFF
TRBV15	TRBJ2-5	CATSRGTGLSGTQYF
TRBV28	TRBJ1-4	CASSYGGVATNEKLFF
TRBV12-3/TRBV12-4	TRBJ1-4	CASSSGTGEKLFF
TRBV12-3/TRBV12-4	TRBJ1-4	CASSLLGGGEKLFF
TRBV5-4	TRBJ1-1	CASSSPTGRTTEAFF
TRBV15	TRBJ2-1	CATSRVQIYNEQFF